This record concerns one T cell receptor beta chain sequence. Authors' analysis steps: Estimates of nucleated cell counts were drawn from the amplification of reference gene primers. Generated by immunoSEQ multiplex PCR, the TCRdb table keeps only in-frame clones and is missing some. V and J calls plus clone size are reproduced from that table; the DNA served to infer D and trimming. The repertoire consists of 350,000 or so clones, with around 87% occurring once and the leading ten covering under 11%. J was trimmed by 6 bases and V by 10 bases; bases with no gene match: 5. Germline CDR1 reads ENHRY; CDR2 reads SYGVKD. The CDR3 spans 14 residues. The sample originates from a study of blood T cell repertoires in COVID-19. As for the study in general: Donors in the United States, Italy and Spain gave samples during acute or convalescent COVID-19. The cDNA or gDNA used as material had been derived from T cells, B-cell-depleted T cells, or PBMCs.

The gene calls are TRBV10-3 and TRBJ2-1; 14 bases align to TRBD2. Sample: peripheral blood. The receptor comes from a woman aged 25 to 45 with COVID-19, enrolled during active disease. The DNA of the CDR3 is TGTGCCACCGCTGGACTAGCGGGAGGCAATGAGCAGTTCTTC. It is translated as CATAGLAGGNEQFF.